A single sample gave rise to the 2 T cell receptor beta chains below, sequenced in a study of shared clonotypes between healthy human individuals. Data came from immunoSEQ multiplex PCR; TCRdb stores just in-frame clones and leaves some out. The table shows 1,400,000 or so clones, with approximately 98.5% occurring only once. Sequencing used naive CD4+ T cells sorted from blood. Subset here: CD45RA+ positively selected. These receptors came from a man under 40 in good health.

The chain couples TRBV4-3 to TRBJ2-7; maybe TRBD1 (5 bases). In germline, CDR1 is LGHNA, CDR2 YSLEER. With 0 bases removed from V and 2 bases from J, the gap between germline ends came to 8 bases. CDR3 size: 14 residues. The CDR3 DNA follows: TGCGCCAGCAGCCAAGATGACAGAACCTACGAGCAGTACTTC. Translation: CASSQDDRTYEQYF.

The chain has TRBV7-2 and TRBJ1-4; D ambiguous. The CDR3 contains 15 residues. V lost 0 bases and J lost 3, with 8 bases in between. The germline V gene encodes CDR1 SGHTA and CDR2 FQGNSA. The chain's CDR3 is CASSLAGRANEKLFF. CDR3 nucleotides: TGTGCCAGCAGCTTAGCGGGTAGGGCTAATGAAAAACTGTTTTTT.